This entry lists 32 T cell receptor beta chains sequenced from one sample in a study of blood T cell repertoires in COVID-19. Libraries were prepared by immunoSEQ multiplex PCR; TCRdb keeps only in-frame clonotypes and omits some of them. Of over 250,000 clones listed, 83% were seen once; the top ten hold approximately 10%. The specimen sequenced was peripheral blood. The receptors were gathered from a woman aged 45-65 years who had recovered from COVID-19.

The rearrangement joins TRBV7-3 to TRBJ2-1, with 7 bases lining up with TRBD1. The CDR3 is made up of 16 amino acids. Germline V gene lookup returns CDR1 SGHTA and CDR2 FQGTGA. After removal of 6 bases from V and 3 bases from J, the junction contained 11 bases not matched to a gene. CDR3 coding DNA: TGTGCCAGCAGTCCTAGAGGGGGCGCCGGCTACAATGAGCAGTTCTTC. It encodes CASSPRGGAGYNEQFF.

The gene calls are TRBV9 and TRBJ2-2; 7 nucleotides align to TRBD1. The trim removed 2 bases at V and 5 bases at J, leaving 9 bases unmatched. Germline V CDR1 and CDR2: SGDLS, YYNGEE. The CDR3 runs 16 residues. The CDR3 reads CASSVRAGGQTGELFF. CDR3 nucleotide sequence: TGTGCCAGCAGCGTTAGGGCAGGGGGTCAGACCGGGGAGCTGTTTTTT. The entire variable domain, with the rest obtained from reference TRBV9 and TRBJ2-2, is as follows: DSGVTQTPKHLITATGQRVTLRCSPRSGDLSVYWYQQSLDQGLQFLIQYYNGEERAKGNILERFSAQQFPDLHSELNLSSLELGDSALYFCASSVRAGGQTGELFFGEGSRLTVL.

The J gene is TRBJ1-1, the V gene TRBV5-1; tentative D call: TRBD1 (6 bases). Germline V lookup: CDR1 SGHRS, CDR2 YFSETQ. Trimming shortened V by 0 bases and J by 1 base, and 7 bases separated the two germline ends. The CDR3 is 14 amino acids. CDR3 residues: CASSLEGQNTEAFF. CDR3 nucleotide sequence: TGCGCCAGCAGCTTGGAGGGACAGAACACTGAAGCTTTCTTT.

J is TRBJ2-3 and V is TRBV7-2; 13 bases line up with TRBD2. The CDR3 is made up of 15 amino acids. V shed 5 bases and J 3 bases; nucleotides not matched to a gene: 2. Per the germline V gene, CDR1 is SGHTA and CDR2 is FQGNSA. CDR3 nucleotides: TGTGCCAGCAGCCTGACTAGCGGGGGGACAGATACGCAGTATTTT. Its translation is CASSLTSGGTDTQYF.

In its sample, this clone was seen once. V and J are TRBV27 and TRBJ2-3; the match to TRBD1 covers 8 bases. CDR1 MNHEY and CDR2 SMNVEV come from the germline V gene (reference sequence). The CDR3 extends over 18 amino acids. V was clipped by 2 bases and J by 2 bases; unmatched bases: 12. The CDR3 sequence: CASSLRQGARDSTDTQYF. Written as DNA, the CDR3 is TGTGCCAGCAGTTTAAGGCAGGGGGCGCGTGATTCCACAGATACGCAGTATTTT.

The J gene is TRBJ1-3, the V gene TRBV12-3 or TRBV12-4; TRBD1 aligns across 7 bases. V lost 5 bases to trimming and J lost 8 bases; unmatched junction nucleotides: 3. This CDR3 region has 12 residues. The CDR3 region has the DNA TGTGCCAGCAGTCAACAGGGGTACACCATATATTTT. It codes for CASSQQGYTIYF.

The V and J genes are TRBV28 and TRBJ1-2, with a weak D call TRBD1 (5 bases). Looked up from germline, CDR1 is MDHEN and CDR2 is SYDVKM. V was cut by 7 bases and J by 4 bases, with 13 bases left in between. The CDR3 runs 13 residues. CDR3 region: CASTRGGGYGYTF. CDR3 nucleotide sequence: TGTGCCAGCACCCGGGGGGGTGGCTATGGCTACACCTTC.

The V gene is TRBV27, the J gene TRBJ1-2; possible D gene TRBD1, 5 bases. Between the trimmed V and J ends, which lost 10 bases and 4 bases, there was a span of 19 bases. The germline gives CDR1 MNHEY, CDR2 SMNVEV (reference sequence). The CDR3 is made up of 14 amino acids. The CDR3 nucleotides are TGTGCCACAAAGGTGTCGGGGGGTAGCTATGGCTACACCTTC. Residues: CATKVSGGSYGYTF.

In this sample, this clone turned up once. DNA for the CDR3: TGTGCCACCAGCAGAGAGGGACAGGGTAATGAAAAACTGTTTTTT. It codes for CATSREGQGNEKLFF. This chain joins TRBV15 and TRBJ1-4; 9 positions agree with TRBD1. Per germline, CDR1 LNHNV and CDR2 YYDKDF (reference sequence). The CDR3 runs 15 residues. V shed 0 bases, J shed 4 bases, and the junction held 0 bases outside the gene matches.

This chain links TRBV30 with TRBJ2-7, with 9 bases matching TRBD2. This CDR3 spans 19 amino acids. J lost 0 bases, V lost 3 bases, and 18 bases had no gene match. In germline, CDR1 is GTSNPN, CDR2 SVGIG (reference sequence). CDR3 protein: CAWRKALAGPIPSSYEQYF. As DNA, the CDR3 is TGTGCCTGGAGGAAAGCCCTAGCGGGACCAATCCCTAGCTCCTACGAGCAGTACTTC. Full variable domain (remainder filled in from reference TRBV30 and TRBJ2-7): SQTIHQWPATLVQPVGSPLSLECTVEGTSNPNLYWYRQAAGRGLQLLFYSVGIGQISSEVPQNLSASRPQDRQFILSSKKLLLSDSGFYLCAWRKALAGPIPSSYEQYFGPGTRLTVT.

V is TRBV5-6 and J is TRBJ1-2, with 8 nucleotides matching TRBD1. Germline lookup yields CDR1 SGHDT and CDR2 YYEEEE. This CDR3 comprises 15 residues. V shed 0 bases and J 4 bases; nucleotides not matched to a gene: 5. This CDR3 reads CASSLGQGAGYGYTF. The CDR3, as DNA: TGTGCCAGCAGCTTGGGTCAGGGGGCTGGCTATGGCTACACCTTC.

J is TRBJ2-1 and V is TRBV7-2; 9 nucleotides line up with TRBD2. Germline CDR1 is SGHTA and CDR2 is FQGNSA. CDR3 length: 19 amino acids. Germline trimming cut 5 bases from V and 8 bases from J; bases unmatched to any gene: 22. CDR3 sequence reads: CASSPRRGSGSAYIYEQFF. DNA for the CDR3: TGTGCCAGCAGCCCCCGACGAGGTAGCGGGAGCGCGTATATATATGAGCAGTTCTTC.

This clone came up once. CDR3 DNA sequence: TGTGCCACCAGTGATACACGGGGACAGGGGAGGTACGAGCAGTACTTC. This codes for CATSDTRGQGRYEQYF. The J gene is TRBJ2-7, the V gene TRBV24-1; 10 bases align to TRBD1. The junction had 8 bases not matched to a gene; V was cut back by 3 bases and J by 4 bases. CDR3 size: 16 residues. CDR1 KGHDR and CDR2 SFDVKD come from the germline V gene.

The chain uses TRBV7-4 and TRBJ2-3; 8 nucleotides agree with TRBD2. The CDR3 sequence is 17 residues long. CDR1 is SGHVT and CDR2 is SQSDAQ in the germline V gene. The ends lost 1 base at V and 8 bases at J; junction bases unmatched: 14. As DNA, the CDR3 is TGTGCCAGCAGCTTAGGGGTGGAAGCGGGGGAAGAGGGTACGCAGTATTTT. This codes for CASSLGVEAGEEGTQYF.

CDR3 coding DNA: TGTGCCAGCAGTTTCCCCGCCGGACAGGCAACTAATGAAAAACTGTTTTTT. It is translated as CASSFPAGQATNEKLFF. The gene calls are TRBV28 and TRBJ1-4, with 7 bases matching TRBD1. The germline gives CDR1 MDHEN, CDR2 SYDVKM. The CDR3 has 17 amino acids. V lost 3 bases to trimming and J lost 0 bases; unmatched junction nucleotides: 7.

This chain links TRBV7-2 with TRBJ2-7; no firm D call. The V and J ends lost 5 bases and 0 bases respectively, with 11 bases between them. The length of the CDR3 is 14 residues. Germline V CDR1 and CDR2: SGHTA, FQGNSA. This CDR3 is CASSPRSSSYEQYF. DNA of the CDR3: TGTGCCAGCAGCCCGCGATCGAGCTCCTACGAGCAGTACTTC. The full variable domain, its missing parts supplied by reference TRBV7-2 and TRBJ2-7, is GAGVSQSPSNKVTEKGKDVELRCDPISGHTALYWYRQSLGQGLEFLIYFQGNSAPDKSGLPSDRFSAERTGGSVSTLTIQRTQQEDSAVYLCASSPRSSSYEQYFGPGTRLTVT.

V usage is TRBV6-1 and J usage is TRBJ2-7; 10 bases map to TRBD2. Germline values: CDR1 MNHNS, CDR2 SASEGT. CDR3 length: 14 amino acids. With 6 bases clipped from V and 11 bases from J, the junction kept 13 bases outside the gene matches. DNA for the CDR3: TGTGCCAGCAGGGCTAGCGGGAGCATCGACCTTAAGTACTTC. This translates into CASRASGSIDLKYF.

The CDR3 is CASSLGVGPYEQYF. The CDR3 DNA reads TGTGCCAGCAGCTTAGGCGTGGGCCCGTACGAGCAGTACTTC. V is TRBV7-2 and J is TRBJ2-7; no firm D call. The CDR3 contains 14 residues. Per the germline V gene, CDR1 is SGHTA and CDR2 is FQGNSA. With 1 base removed from V and 4 bases from J, the gap between germline ends came to 11 bases.

This sequence joins TRBV3-1 (or the pseudogene TRBV3-2) and TRBJ2-5; 12 nucleotides agree with TRBD2. The germline gives CDR1 LGHDT, CDR2 YNNKEL (reference sequence). V shed 1 base, J shed 7 bases, and the junction held 4 bases outside the gene matches. The CDR3 runs to 15 residues. CDR3 sequence: CASSQGASGGVTQYF. DNA of the CDR3: TGTGCCAGCAGCCAAGGGGCTAGCGGGGGGGTGACCCAGTACTTC.

The chain couples TRBV2 to TRBJ2-7, with 8 nucleotides matching TRBD1. V lost 6 bases to trimming and J lost 1 base; unmatched junction nucleotides: 2. This CDR3 contains 13 residues. Germline V gene sequence: CDR1 SNHLY, CDR2 FYNNEI. CDR3 amino acids: CASSGDRSYEQYF. The CDR3 DNA is TGTGCCAGCAGCGGGGACAGGTCCTACGAGCAGTACTTC.

V is TRBV7-9 and J is TRBJ2-2, with D tentatively TRBD1 (5 bases). Germline-derived CDR1 and CDR2 are SEHNR and FQNEAQ (reference sequence). CDR3 length: 14 residues. Trimming cost V 5 bases and J 2 bases, with 9 bases left between them. In nucleotides, the CDR3 is TGTGCCAGCAGCAATCAGGGAAACACCGGGGAGCTGTTTTTT. As protein: CASSNQGNTGELFF.

The V call is TRBV7-2, the J call TRBJ2-7; 7 bases agree with TRBD2. CDR1 is SGHTA and CDR2 is FQGNSA in the germline V gene. V trimming: 0 bases; J trimming: 3 bases; junction bases outside the gene matches: 2. This CDR3 comprises 14 residues. The CDR3 loop reads CASSLATSSYEQYF. In DNA form, the CDR3 reads TGTGCCAGCAGCTTAGCGACTAGCAGCTACGAGCAGTACTTC.

J is TRBJ1-1 and V is TRBV14; D uncertain. Germline V lookup: CDR1 SGHDN, CDR2 FVKESK. The CDR3 is made up of 12 amino acids. Deletions cut 4 bases from V and 0 bases from J, with 3 bases between. The CDR3 region is CASSPMNTEAFF. CDR3 nucleotide sequence: TGTGCCAGCAGCCCTATGAACACTGAAGCTTTCTTT.

Only a few counts were recorded for this clone. This sequence joins TRBV6-1 and TRBJ2-5; TRBD2 matches at 10 bases. Germline values: CDR1 MNHNS, CDR2 SASEGT. The CDR3 sequence is 15 residues long. V dropped 2 bases and J dropped 0; count of bases not matched to a gene: 0. CDR3: CASSELAGDQETQYF. In DNA, the CDR3 is TGTGCCAGCAGTGAACTAGCGGGAGACCAAGAGACCCAGTACTTC.

In this sample, this clone turned up once. The chain has TRBV6-1 and TRBJ2-2, with D possibly being TRBD2 (5 bases). Germline values: CDR1 MNHNS, CDR2 SASEGT. This CDR3 contains 13 residues. V was clipped by 0 bases and J by 6 bases, with 5 bases between them. The CDR3 DNA reads TGTGCCAGCAGTGAAGCCGGGGCCGGGGAGCTGTTTTTT. It is translated as CASSEAGAGELFF.

The rearrangement uses TRBV4-3 and TRBJ2-3, with D possibly being TRBD1 (6 bases). Trimming removed 3 bases from V and 3 bases from J, with 19 bases in between. CDR3 length: 17 amino acids. Per germline, CDR1 LGHNA and CDR2 YSLEER. The CDR3 loop reads CASSHLGRDIRTDTQYF. Written as DNA, the CDR3 is TGCGCCAGCAGCCACCTCGGCAGGGACATAAGGACAGATACGCAGTATTTT.

This chain links TRBV28 with TRBJ1-3, with 7 bases matching TRBD1. The CDR3 spans 15 residues. The V and J ends lost 3 bases and 0 bases, in that order; junction bases with no gene match: 2. Per the germline V gene, CDR1 is MDHEN and CDR2 is SYDVKM. For the CDR3, the DNA is TGTGCCAGCAGTTTGGGACAGACCTCTGGAAACACCATATATTTT. Protein sequence: CASSLGQTSGNTIYF.

The J gene is TRBJ2-2, the V gene TRBV6-5, with TRBD2 matching over 14 bases. Germline lookup yields CDR1 MNHEY and CDR2 SVGAGI. The CDR3 extends over 14 amino acids. V shed 6 bases, J shed 6 bases, and the junction held 0 bases outside the gene matches. The CDR3 DNA reads as TGTGCCAGCAGGGGACTAGCGGGGGCCGGGGAGCTGTTTTTT. Its translation: CASRGLAGAGELFF.

The chain recombines TRBV25-1 with TRBJ2-3, with D uncertain. V was cut by 3 bases and J by 6 bases, with 7 bases left in between. CDR3 length: 12 residues. Germline V gene data show CDR1 as MGHDK and CDR2 as SYGVNS. CDR3: CASSERHDTQYF. CDR3 bases: TGTGCCAGCAGTGAGAGACATGATACGCAGTATTTT.

CDR3 loop: CASSNPSEANYGYTF. CDR3 DNA sequence: TGTGCCAGCAGTAACCCCAGTGAAGCTAACTATGGCTACACCTTC. V and J are TRBV6-6 and TRBJ1-2; D not resolved. From germline, CDR1 is MNHNY and CDR2 SVGAGI (reference sequence). There are 15 residues in the CDR3. V was pared by 5 bases and J by 0 bases, with 13 bases between.

The rearrangement joins TRBV18 to TRBJ1-1, with D possibly matching TRBD1 (5 bases). CDR1 is KGHSH, CDR2 LQKENI, per germline. The CDR3 contains 14 residues. Trimming stripped 3 bases from V and 0 bases from J, with 8 bases between. The CDR3 loop is CASSPGQMNTEAFF. The CDR3 DNA sequence: TGTGCCAGCTCACCGGGGCAGATGAACACTGAAGCTTTCTTT. The whole variable domain, filled in from reference TRBV18 and TRBJ1-1, reads NAGVMQNPRHLVRRRGQEARLRCSPMKGHSHVYWYRQLPEEGLKFMVYLQKENIIDESGMPKERFSAEFPKEGPSILRIQQVVRGDSAAYFCASSPGQMNTEAFFGQGTRLTVV.

This clone was seen only a few times. The chain recombines TRBV28 with TRBJ1-1, with D possibly TRBD1 on 6 matching bases. CDR1 and CDR2 (germline): MDHEN, SYDVKM. This CDR3 comprises 14 residues. Trimming pared 6 bases from V and 0 bases from J, leaving 11 bases between. In nucleotides, the CDR3 is TGTGCCAGCAGGCCACAGGGTCTGAACACTGAAGCTTTCTTT. Its translation: CASRPQGLNTEAFF.